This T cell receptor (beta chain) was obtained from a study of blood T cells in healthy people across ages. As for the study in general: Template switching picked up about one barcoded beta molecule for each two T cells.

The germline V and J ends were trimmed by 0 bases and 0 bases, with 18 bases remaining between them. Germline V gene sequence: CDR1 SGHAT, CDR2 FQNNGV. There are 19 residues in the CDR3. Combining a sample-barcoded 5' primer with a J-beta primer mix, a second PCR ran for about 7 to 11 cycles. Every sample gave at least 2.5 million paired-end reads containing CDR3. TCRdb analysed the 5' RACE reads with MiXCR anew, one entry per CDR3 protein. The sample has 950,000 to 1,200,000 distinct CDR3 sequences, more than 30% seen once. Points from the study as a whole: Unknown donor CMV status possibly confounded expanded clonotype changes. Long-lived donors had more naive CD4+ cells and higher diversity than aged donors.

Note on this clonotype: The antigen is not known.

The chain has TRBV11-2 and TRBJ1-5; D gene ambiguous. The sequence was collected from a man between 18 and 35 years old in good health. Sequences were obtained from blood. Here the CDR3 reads CASSLEVEGSRISNQPQHF. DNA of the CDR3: TGTGCCAGCAGCTTAGAGGTTGAGGGTTCGCGAATTAGCAATCAGCCCCAGCATTTT.